These 30 T cell receptor beta chains came from one sample sequenced in a study of cytomegalovirus exposure and HLA in healthy donors. PCR used 60 Vbeta primers and 13 Jbeta primers. Assay: immunoSEQ multiplex PCR; the TCRdb copy retains only in-frame clones and omits some. The repertoire consists of about 140,000 clones, with roughly 77% occurring once and the leading ten covering over 9%. Sample: PBMCs. These receptor sequences come from a man in his late teens or twenties in good health and CMV-seropositive.

The chain uses TRBV7-6 and TRBJ1-1; a weak D match, TRBD1 (5 bases). Trimming left V 1 base short and J 4 bases short, with 10 bases between. The CDR3 is 14 residues long. CDR1 SGHVS and CDR2 FNYEAQ come from the germline V gene. DNA of the CDR3: TGTGCCAGCAGCTTAGGGTTAGGGGTCACTGAAGCTTTCTTT. Residues: CASSLGLGVTEAFF.

This clone has only a few counts. The chain has TRBV28 and TRBJ2-7, with 10 bases lining up with TRBD2. V dropped 4 bases and J dropped 3; count of bases not matched to a gene: 18. CDR3 length: 19 residues. Germline lookup yields CDR1 MDHEN and CDR2 SYDVKM. For the CDR3, the DNA is TGTGCCAGCAGTTCCGCATACTCCCTACTAGCGGGAAAGAACTACGAGCAGTACTTC. Translating gives CASSSAYSLLAGKNYEQYF.

The chain combines TRBV11-2 with TRBJ2-5, with a tentative D call TRBD2 (6 bases). Trimming removed 5 bases from V and 10 bases from J, with 8 bases in between. In germline, CDR1 is SGHAT, CDR2 FQNNGV. The CDR3 runs 10 residues. The CDR3 protein is CASSGTHQYF. The CDR3 coding sequence is TGTGCCAGCAGCGGGACTCACCAGTACTTC.

This rearrangement joins TRBV6-6 to TRBJ1-5; 8 positions match TRBD1. CDR3 length: 15 amino acids. The germline gives CDR1 MNHNY, CDR2 SVGAGI (reference sequence). V dropped 5 bases and J dropped 6; count of bases not matched to a gene: 9. CDR3 amino acids: CASSKDREIAQPQHF. In DNA, the CDR3 is TGTGCCAGCAGTAAGGACAGGGAGATAGCTCAGCCCCAGCATTTT.

The chain combines TRBV5-4 with TRBJ1-4; D unclear. From germline, CDR1 is SGHNT and CDR2 YYREEE (reference sequence). V lost 4 bases, J lost 8 bases, and 21 bases lay in between. The CDR3 consists of 16 residues. CDR3 loop: CASSHAPGLVNEKLFF. The CDR3 nucleotides read TGTGCCAGCAGCCATGCCCCAGGTCTGGTAAACGAAAAACTGTTTTTT.

This clone was detected only once. The genes are TRBV6-4 and TRBJ1-4, with 8 bases identical to TRBD1. The CDR3 has 20 residues. Looked up from germline, CDR1 is MRHNA and CDR2 is SNTAGT. J was trimmed by 3 bases and V by 0 bases; bases with no gene match: 15. The CDR3 sequence is CASSDSEGSVGQGPNEKLFF. CDR3 sequence (DNA): TGTGCCAGCAGTGACTCGGAGGGATCGGTAGGACAGGGCCCTAATGAAAAACTGTTTTTT.

The chain employs TRBV18 and TRBJ2-6; D may be TRBD1 (5 bases). Germline V CDR1 and CDR2: KGHSH, LQKENI. V was pared by 2 bases and J by 2 bases, with 19 bases between. The CDR3 spans 19 residues. CDR3 sequence: CASSPGRGLQRPGANVLTF. The CDR3 DNA sequence: TGTGCCAGCTCACCAGGAAGGGGCCTCCAACGGCCTGGGGCCAACGTCCTGACTTTC.

The chain recombines TRBV18 with TRBJ2-5; 9 bases fit TRBD2. The germline V gene has CDR1 KGHSH and CDR2 LQKENI. V shed 2 bases, J shed 5 bases, and the junction held 6 bases outside the gene matches. The CDR3 runs to 15 residues. The CDR3 loop reads CASSPSSGRLETQYF. The DNA of the CDR3 is TGTGCCAGCTCACCAAGCAGCGGGAGGTTGGAGACCCAGTACTTC.

The chain is built from TRBV13 and TRBJ2-1, with D maybe TRBD2 (6 bases). Germline CDR1 reads PRHDT; CDR2 reads FYEKMQ (reference sequence). Trimming stripped 1 base from V and 9 bases from J, with 10 bases between. CDR3 size: 13 residues. As DNA, the CDR3 is TGTGCCAGCAGCTTAGTGGTCGGGGGTGAGCAGTTCTTC. The encoded protein is CASSLVVGGEQFF.

In this sample, this clone turned up once. The rearrangement joins TRBV2 to TRBJ2-5; the match to TRBD2 covers 8 bases. Unmatched junction bases numbered 12, after V lost 7 bases and J lost 5 bases. In germline, CDR1 is SNHLY, CDR2 FYNNEI. The length of the CDR3 is 15 residues. For the CDR3, the DNA is TGTGCCAGCATTTCGGGACTAGGTGTAGTGGAGACCCAGTACTTC. Translating it yields CASISGLGVVETQYF.

Details on this clone: One junction end disagrees with the germline gene, perhaps due to a read error. The chain joins TRBV7-7 to TRBJ1-4, with a weak D call TRBD1 (5 bases). This CDR3 is 14 amino acids long. CDR1 is SSHAT, CDR2 FNYEAQ, per germline (reference sequence). CDR3: CASSPGATNEKLFF. CDR3 DNA sequence: TGTGCTAGCAGCCCGGGGGCAACTAATGAAAAACTGTTTTTT.

The gene calls are TRBV7-3 and TRBJ1-1, with a weak D call TRBD1 (5 bases). V was pared by 4 bases and J by 8 bases, with 20 bases between. The CDR3 sequence is 15 residues long. The germline V gene has CDR1 SGHTA and CDR2 FQGTGA. This CDR3 is CASSSNYDSRIEAFF. The CDR3 nucleotides are TGTGCCAGCAGCTCAAACTACGACAGTAGAATCGAAGCTTTCTTT.

The gene calls are TRBV7-8 and TRBJ2-3; TRBD2 agrees at 8 bases. V shed 8 bases and J 3 bases; nucleotides not matched to a gene: 16. This CDR3 comprises 17 residues. Germline V CDR1 and CDR2: SGHVS, FQNEAQ. CDR3 coding DNA: TGTGCCAGCCACGGACTAGCTCGCGCGGGGAGGACAGATACGCAGTATTTT. Protein: CASHGLARAGRTDTQYF.

This clone showed up just a few times. This chain connects TRBV7-9 to TRBJ2-3; unclear D gene. With 0 bases removed from V and 0 bases from J, the gap between germline ends came to 7 bases. The CDR3 runs 15 residues. Germline CDR1 reads SEHNR; CDR2 reads FQNEAQ (reference sequence). CDR3 nucleotides: TGTGCCAGCAGCTTAGCGTACAAAAGCACAGATACGCAGTATTTT. Protein product: CASSLAYKSTDTQYF.

This chain connects TRBV30 to TRBJ2-7; tentative D call: TRBD1 (6 bases). Germline CDR1 reads GTSNPN; CDR2 reads SVGIG (reference sequence). Trimming took off 2 bases at V and 5 bases at J, with 16 bases between the two ends. The CDR3 spans 14 residues. CDR3 protein: CAWSTYDRLDEQYF. In DNA form, the CDR3 reads TGTGCCTGGAGTACCTATGACAGGCTCGACGAGCAGTACTTC.

The CDR3 protein is CASNRDFQLYSNQPQHF. The DNA for the CDR3 is TGTGCCAGCAACCGGGACTTCCAATTATATAGCAATCAGCCCCAGCATTTT. The chain links TRBV19 to TRBJ1-5; D is perhaps TRBD1 (5 bases). The CDR3 contains 17 residues. CDR1 is LNHDA and CDR2 is SQIVND in the germline V gene (reference sequence). The germline V and J ends were trimmed by 9 bases and 0 bases, with 21 bases remaining between them.

The chain has TRBV11-2 and TRBJ2-1; TRBD2 agrees at 10 bases. Germline V gene sequence: CDR1 SGHAT, CDR2 FQNNGV. V gave up 6 bases and J gave up 8 bases; unmatched junction bases: 13. This CDR3 contains 16 residues. The CDR3: CASSPSGRVGRDEQFF. For the CDR3, the DNA is TGTGCCAGCAGTCCTAGCGGGAGAGTAGGGCGTGATGAGCAGTTCTTC.

The CDR3 spells CASSQEAGERYEQYF. The DNA of the CDR3 is TGCGCCAGCAGCCAAGAAGCGGGAGAACGGTACGAGCAGTACTTC. The chain combines TRBV4-1 with TRBJ2-7; 8 bases fit TRBD2. This CDR3 is 15 amino acids long. V trimming: 0 bases; J trimming: 4 bases; junction bases outside the gene matches: 5. Germline V gene sequence: CDR1 MGHRA, CDR2 YSYEKL.

The CDR3 nucleotides are TGTGCCAGCAGTTTGGGAGGGACAGGGGGCGCATACACCATATATTTT. Translated, it gives CASSLGGTGGAYTIYF. The rearrangement uses TRBV28 and TRBJ1-3, with 12 bases aligning to TRBD1. The germline gives CDR1 MDHEN, CDR2 SYDVKM. This CDR3 region has 16 residues. Trimming removed 3 bases from V and 8 bases from J; junction bases left unmatched: 8.

The chain employs TRBV7-9 and TRBJ2-7, with 7 nucleotides matching TRBD1. This CDR3 has 14 amino acids. Germline V gene sequence: CDR1 SEHNR, CDR2 FQNEAQ (reference sequence). Germline trimming cut 5 bases from V and 4 bases from J; bases unmatched to any gene: 8. CDR3 in DNA: TGTGCCAGCAGCCTACCCGACAGGGAATACGAGCAGTACTTC. Protein product: CASSLPDREYEQYF.

The chain employs TRBV28 and TRBJ2-1; no clear D. Germline V CDR1 and CDR2: MDHEN, SYDVKM. The CDR3 is 17 amino acids. V was trimmed by 1 base and J by 0 bases, leaving 13 bases between them. The CDR3 nucleotides are TGTGCCAGCAGTTTATTTGTTAATGGAGCCTCCTACAATGAGCAGTTCTTC. Amino acids: CASSLFVNGASYNEQFF.

The chain links TRBV10-3 to TRBJ2-2; tentative D call: TRBD2 (6 bases). The ends were cut back, 4 bases at V and 0 bases at J, with 9 bases in the middle. The CDR3 loop spans 15 amino acids. Germline assignment: CDR1 ENHRY and CDR2 SYGVKD. This CDR3 reads CAISGAGANTGELFF. For the CDR3, the DNA is TGTGCCATCAGTGGAGCGGGCGCGAACACCGGGGAGCTGTTTTTT.

This clone was detected once. The chain links TRBV6-1 to TRBJ2-6; D might be TRBD2 (5 bases). Looked up from germline, CDR1 is MNHNS and CDR2 is SASEGT. The germline V and J ends were trimmed by 2 bases and 2 bases, with 16 bases remaining between them. The CDR3 loop spans 18 amino acids. The CDR3 DNA reads as TGTGCCAGCAGTGAATTTCCGTTAGCGTCGGCTGGGGCCAACGTCCTGACTTTC. It encodes CASSEFPLASAGANVLTF.

The rearrangement joins TRBV4-1 to TRBJ2-2; D may be TRBD1 (6 bases). Trimming took 4 bases from V and 1 from J, leaving 7 bases between them. This CDR3 has 14 amino acids. Germline V gene sequence: CDR1 MGHRA, CDR2 YSYEKL. The CDR3 is CASSRTENTGELFF. The CDR3 DNA reads as TGCGCCAGCAGCCGGACAGAGAACACCGGGGAGCTGTTTTTT.

This chain connects TRBV2 to TRBJ2-1, with D tentatively TRBD2 (5 bases). V lost 9 bases and J lost 4, with 19 bases in between. Germline CDR1 SNHLY, CDR2 FYNNEI. The CDR3 is 15 amino acids. In nucleotides, the CDR3 is TGTGCCAGACAAATGCTCGTCGGGGAATACAATGAGCAGTTCTTC. Translated, it gives CARQMLVGEYNEQFF.

The V and J genes are TRBV29-1 and TRBJ2-7; 8 bases agree with TRBD2. This CDR3 has 14 residues. CDR1 is SQVTM, CDR2 ANQGSEA, per germline. Losses at the gene ends were 4 bases for V and 4 bases for J; bases not matched to a gene: 9. CDR3 protein: CSVARAGDWYEQYF. CDR3 DNA: TGCAGCGTTGCGAGAGCGGGAGATTGGTACGAGCAGTACTTC.

The chain carries TRBV28 and TRBJ2-7; D is possibly TRBD1 (6 bases). In germline, CDR1 is MDHEN, CDR2 SYDVKM. V lost 6 bases and J lost 2, with 14 bases in between. The CDR3 extends over 14 amino acids. Here the CDR3 reads CASSPGTPPYEQYF. The CDR3 bases are TGTGCCAGCAGCCCCGGGACACCGCCCTACGAGCAGTACTTC.

This clone was detected only a few times. The chain is built from TRBV28 and TRBJ2-5, with TRBD2 matching over 11 bases. The J call may not be correct, given that the DNA end is closer to TRBJ2-7. The CDR3 has 15 residues. Germline CDR1 reads MDHEN; CDR2 reads SYDVKM. For the CDR3, the DNA is TGTGCCAGCAGTTTCCCTAGCGGGAGGCCGGGCGAGCAGTACTTC. Amino acids: CASSFPSGRPGEQYF.

The J gene is TRBJ2-3, the V gene TRBV6-1; D is possibly TRBD1 (6 bases). CDR1 is MNHNS, CDR2 SASEGT, per germline. This CDR3 comprises 13 residues. V gave up 10 bases and J gave up 4 bases, with 15 bases separating them. The CDR3 nucleotides are TGTGCCACCCAAATGGGGGCCCCAGATACGCAGTATTTT. It specifies CATQMGAPDTQYF.

This sequence joins TRBV6-1 and TRBJ1-2; D unclear. V was trimmed by 6 bases and J by 8 bases, leaving 19 bases between them. The CDR3 extends over 14 amino acids. The germline V gene encodes CDR1 MNHNS and CDR2 SASEGT. CDR3 amino acids: CASREQTASGGYTF. CDR3 coding DNA: TGTGCCAGCAGGGAACAAACGGCCTCCGGGGGCTACACCTTC.